The present TCR beta chain was sequenced within a study of T cell changes during pregnancy in multiple sclerosis. This table comes from immunoSEQ multiplex PCR, and its TCRdb copy is limited to in-frame clones, with some not included. The repertoire holds about 70,000 clones, with around 92% as singletons. V gave up 3 bases and J gave up 4 bases, with 7 bases separating them. This CDR3 region has 12 residues. The germline V gene has CDR1 SGDLS and CDR2 YYNGEE. This sample comprised CD8+ T cells from peripheral blood mononuclear cells, obtained in the third trimester of pregnancy. The TCR comes from a female donor in good health, enrolled as a control in a pregnancy study. J is TRBJ1-1 and V is TRBV9; D unclear. CDR3 coding DNA: TGTGCCAGCAGCGAATTACTCACTGAAGCTTTCTTT. Translation gives CASSELLTEAFF.